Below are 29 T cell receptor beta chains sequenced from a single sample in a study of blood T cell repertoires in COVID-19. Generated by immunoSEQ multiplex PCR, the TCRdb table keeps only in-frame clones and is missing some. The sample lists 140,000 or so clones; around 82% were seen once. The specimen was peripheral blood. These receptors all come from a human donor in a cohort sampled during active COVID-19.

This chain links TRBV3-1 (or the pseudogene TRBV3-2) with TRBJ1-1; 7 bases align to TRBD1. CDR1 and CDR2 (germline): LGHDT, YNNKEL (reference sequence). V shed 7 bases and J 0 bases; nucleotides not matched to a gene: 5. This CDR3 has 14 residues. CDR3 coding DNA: TGTGCCAGCACCACGGGACAGTTGAACACTGAAGCTTTCTTT. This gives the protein CASTTGQLNTEAFF.

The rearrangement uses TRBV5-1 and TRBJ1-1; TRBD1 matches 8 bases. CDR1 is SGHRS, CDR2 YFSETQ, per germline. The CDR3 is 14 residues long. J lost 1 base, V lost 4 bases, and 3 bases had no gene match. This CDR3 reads CASSQTGENTEAFF. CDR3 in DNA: TGCGCCAGCAGCCAGACAGGGGAGAACACTGAAGCTTTCTTT.

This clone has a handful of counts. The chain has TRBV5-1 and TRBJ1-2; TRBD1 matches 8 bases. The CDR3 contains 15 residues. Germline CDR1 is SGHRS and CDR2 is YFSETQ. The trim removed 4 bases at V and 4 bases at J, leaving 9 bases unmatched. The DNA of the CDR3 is TGCGCCAGCAGCGTTACAGGGGGAGACTTCTATGGCTACACCTTC. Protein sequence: CASSVTGGDFYGYTF.

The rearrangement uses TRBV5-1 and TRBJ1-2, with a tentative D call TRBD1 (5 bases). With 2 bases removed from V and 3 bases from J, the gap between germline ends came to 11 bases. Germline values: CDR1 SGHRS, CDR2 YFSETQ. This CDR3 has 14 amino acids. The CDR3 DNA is TGCGCCAGCAGCTTTGGGGGGTTTGACTATGGCTACACCTTC. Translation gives CASSFGGFDYGYTF.

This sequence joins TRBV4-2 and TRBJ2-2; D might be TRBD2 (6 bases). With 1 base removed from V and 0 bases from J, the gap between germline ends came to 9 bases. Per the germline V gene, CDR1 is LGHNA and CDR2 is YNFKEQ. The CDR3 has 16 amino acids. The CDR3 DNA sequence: TGTGCCAGCAGCCAAGCTGGGGGGACGAACACCGGGGAGCTGTTTTTT. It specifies CASSQAGGTNTGELFF.

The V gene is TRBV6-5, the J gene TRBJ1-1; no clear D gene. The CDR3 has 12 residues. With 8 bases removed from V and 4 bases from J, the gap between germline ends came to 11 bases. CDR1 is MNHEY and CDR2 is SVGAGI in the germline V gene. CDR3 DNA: TGTGCCAGCGAGGCGGCGGCCACTGAAGCTTTCTTT. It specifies CASEAAATEAFF.

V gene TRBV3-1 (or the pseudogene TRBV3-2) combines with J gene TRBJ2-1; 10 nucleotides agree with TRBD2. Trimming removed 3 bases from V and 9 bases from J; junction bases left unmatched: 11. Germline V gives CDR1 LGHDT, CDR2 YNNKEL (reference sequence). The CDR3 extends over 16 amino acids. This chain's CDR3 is CASSQMAAGGGSEQFF. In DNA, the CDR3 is TGTGCCAGCAGCCAGATGGCAGCGGGGGGGGGTAGTGAGCAGTTCTTC.

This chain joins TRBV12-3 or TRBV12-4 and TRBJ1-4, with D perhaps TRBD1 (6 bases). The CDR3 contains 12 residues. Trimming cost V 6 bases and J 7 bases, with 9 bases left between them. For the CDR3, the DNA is TGTGCCAGCAGAGGGGGGGGTGAAAAACTGTTTTTT. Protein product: CASRGGGEKLFF.

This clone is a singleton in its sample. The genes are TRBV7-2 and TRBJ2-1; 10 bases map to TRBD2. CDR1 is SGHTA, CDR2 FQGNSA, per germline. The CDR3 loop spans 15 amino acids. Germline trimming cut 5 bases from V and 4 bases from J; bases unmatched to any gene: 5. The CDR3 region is CASSASGGNYNEQFF. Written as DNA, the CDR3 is TGTGCCAGCAGCGCTAGCGGGGGAAATTACAATGAGCAGTTCTTC.

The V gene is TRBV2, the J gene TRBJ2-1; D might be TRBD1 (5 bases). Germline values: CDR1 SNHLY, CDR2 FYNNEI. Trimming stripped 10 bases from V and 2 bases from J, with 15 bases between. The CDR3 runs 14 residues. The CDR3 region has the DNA TGTGCCACAAGGGGCCAGGCGGCCTACAATGAGCAGTTCTTC. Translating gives CATRGQAAYNEQFF.

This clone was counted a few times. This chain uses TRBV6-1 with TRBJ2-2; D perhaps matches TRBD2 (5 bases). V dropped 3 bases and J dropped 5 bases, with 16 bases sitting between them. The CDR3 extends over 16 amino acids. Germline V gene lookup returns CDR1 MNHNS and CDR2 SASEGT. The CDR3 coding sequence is TGTGCCAGCAGTGAGGGCGGGTACTTGAGGACCGGGGAGCTGTTTTTT. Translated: CASSEGGYLRTGELFF.

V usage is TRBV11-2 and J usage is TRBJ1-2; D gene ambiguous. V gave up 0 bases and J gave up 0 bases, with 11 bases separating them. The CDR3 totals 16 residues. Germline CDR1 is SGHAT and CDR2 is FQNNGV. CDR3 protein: CASSLDAAASNYGYTF. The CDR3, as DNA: TGTGCCAGCAGCTTAGATGCGGCAGCTTCTAACTATGGCTACACCTTC.

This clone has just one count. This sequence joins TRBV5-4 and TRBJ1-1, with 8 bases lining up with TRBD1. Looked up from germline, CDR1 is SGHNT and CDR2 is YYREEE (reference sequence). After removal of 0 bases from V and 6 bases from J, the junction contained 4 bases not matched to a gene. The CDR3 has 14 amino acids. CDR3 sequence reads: CASSLGQGISEAFF. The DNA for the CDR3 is TGTGCCAGCAGCTTGGGACAGGGGATTTCTGAAGCTTTCTTT.

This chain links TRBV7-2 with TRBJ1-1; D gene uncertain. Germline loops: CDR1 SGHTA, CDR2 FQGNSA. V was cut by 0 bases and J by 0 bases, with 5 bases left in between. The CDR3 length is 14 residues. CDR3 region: CASSLADMNTEAFF. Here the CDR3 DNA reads TGTGCCAGCAGCTTAGCCGACATGAACACTGAAGCTTTCTTT.

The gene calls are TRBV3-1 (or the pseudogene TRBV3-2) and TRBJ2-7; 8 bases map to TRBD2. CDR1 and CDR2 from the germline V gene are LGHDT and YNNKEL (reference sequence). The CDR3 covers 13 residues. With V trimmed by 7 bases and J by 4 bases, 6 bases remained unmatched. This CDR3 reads CASTDRGGYEQYF. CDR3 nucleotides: TGTGCCAGCACCGACCGGGGGGGGTACGAGCAGTACTTC.

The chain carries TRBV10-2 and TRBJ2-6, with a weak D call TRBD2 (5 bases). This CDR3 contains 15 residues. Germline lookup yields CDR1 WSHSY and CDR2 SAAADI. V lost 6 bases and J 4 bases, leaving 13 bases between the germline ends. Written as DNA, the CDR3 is TGCGCCAGCAGAGACCCCGGGGAGGGGGCCAACGTCCTGACTTTC. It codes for CASRDPGEGANVLTF.

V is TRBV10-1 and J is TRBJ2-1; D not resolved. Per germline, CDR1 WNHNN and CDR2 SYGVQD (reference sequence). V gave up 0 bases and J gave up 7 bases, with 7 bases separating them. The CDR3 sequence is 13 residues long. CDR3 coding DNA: TGCGCCAGCAGTGAGTCTTCCCGGAATGAGCAGTTCTTC. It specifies CASSESSRNEQFF.

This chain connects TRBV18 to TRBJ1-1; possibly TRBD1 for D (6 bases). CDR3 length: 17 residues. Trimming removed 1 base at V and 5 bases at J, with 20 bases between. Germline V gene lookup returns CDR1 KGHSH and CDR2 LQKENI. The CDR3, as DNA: TGTGCCAGCTCACCACTAATATTACAGGAAAGGGGGACTGAAGCTTTCTTT. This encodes CASSPLILQERGTEAFF.

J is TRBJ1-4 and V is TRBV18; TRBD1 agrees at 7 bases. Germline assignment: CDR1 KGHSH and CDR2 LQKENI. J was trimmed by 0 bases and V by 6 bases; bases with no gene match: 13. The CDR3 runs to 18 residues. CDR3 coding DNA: TGTGCCAGCTCCCCTACCACTTCTACAGGGGCAACTAATGAAAAACTGTTTTTT. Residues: CASSPTTSTGATNEKLFF.

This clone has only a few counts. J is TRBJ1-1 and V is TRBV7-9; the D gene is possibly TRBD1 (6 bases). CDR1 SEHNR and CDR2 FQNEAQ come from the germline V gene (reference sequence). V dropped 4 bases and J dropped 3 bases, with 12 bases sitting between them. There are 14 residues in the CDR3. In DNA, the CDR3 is TGTGCCAGCAGCTCCGGGTCAGGGGACACTGAAGCTTTCTTT. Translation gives CASSSGSGDTEAFF.

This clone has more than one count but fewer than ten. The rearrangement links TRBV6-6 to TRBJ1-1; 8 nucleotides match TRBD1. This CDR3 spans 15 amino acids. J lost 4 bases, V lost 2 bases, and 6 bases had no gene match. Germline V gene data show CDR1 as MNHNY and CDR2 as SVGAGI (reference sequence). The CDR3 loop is CASSYGDRGGTEAFF. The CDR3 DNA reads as TGTGCCAGCAGTTACGGCGACAGGGGAGGCACTGAAGCTTTCTTT.

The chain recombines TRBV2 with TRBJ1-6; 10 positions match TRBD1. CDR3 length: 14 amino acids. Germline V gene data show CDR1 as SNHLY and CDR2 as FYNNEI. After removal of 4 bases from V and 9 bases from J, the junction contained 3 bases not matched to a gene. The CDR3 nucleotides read TGTGCCAGCAGTGGCGGGACAGGGGTTTCACCCCTCCACTTT. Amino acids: CASSGGTGVSPLHF.

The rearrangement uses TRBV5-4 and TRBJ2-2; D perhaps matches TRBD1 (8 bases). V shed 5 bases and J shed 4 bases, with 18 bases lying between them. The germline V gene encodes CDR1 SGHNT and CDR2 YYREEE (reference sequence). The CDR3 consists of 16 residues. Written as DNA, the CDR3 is TGTGCCAGCAGAGCGGGACAGGCGATGGGCACCGGGGAGCTGTTTTTT. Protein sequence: CASRAGQAMGTGELFF.

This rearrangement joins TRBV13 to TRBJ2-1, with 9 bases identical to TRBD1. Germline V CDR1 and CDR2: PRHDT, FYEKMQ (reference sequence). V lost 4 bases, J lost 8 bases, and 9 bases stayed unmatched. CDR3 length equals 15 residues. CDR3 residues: CASSSDRGIYDEQFF. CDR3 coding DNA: TGTGCCAGCAGCTCGGACAGGGGAATTTACGATGAGCAGTTCTTC.

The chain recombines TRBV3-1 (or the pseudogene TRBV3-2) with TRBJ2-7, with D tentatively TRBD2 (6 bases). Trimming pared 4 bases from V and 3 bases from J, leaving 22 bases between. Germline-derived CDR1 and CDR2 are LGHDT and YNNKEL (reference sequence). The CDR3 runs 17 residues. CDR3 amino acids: CASSPGITGVLIYEQYF. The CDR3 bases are TGTGCCAGCAGCCCTGGGATAACGGGGGTTTTGATCTACGAGCAGTACTTC.

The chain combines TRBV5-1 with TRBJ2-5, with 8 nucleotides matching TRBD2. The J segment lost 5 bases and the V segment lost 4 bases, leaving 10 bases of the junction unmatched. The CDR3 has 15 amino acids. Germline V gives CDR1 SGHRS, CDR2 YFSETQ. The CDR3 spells CASSTTGTSEETQYF. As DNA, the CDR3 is TGCGCCAGCAGCACCACCGGGACTAGTGAGGAGACCCAGTACTTC.

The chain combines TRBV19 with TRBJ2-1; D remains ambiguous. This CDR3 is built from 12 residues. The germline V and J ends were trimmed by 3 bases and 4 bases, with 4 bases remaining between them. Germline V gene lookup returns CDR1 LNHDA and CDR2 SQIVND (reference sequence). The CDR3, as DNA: TGTGCCAGTAGTATGAGGTACAATGAGCAGTTCTTC. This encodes CASSMRYNEQFF.

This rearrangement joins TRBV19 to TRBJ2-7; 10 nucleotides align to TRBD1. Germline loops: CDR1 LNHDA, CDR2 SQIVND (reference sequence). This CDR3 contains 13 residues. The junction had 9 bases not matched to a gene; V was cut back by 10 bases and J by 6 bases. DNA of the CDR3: TGTGCCACACGCAGGGGACAGGGGAGCGAGCAGTACTTC. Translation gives CATRRGQGSEQYF. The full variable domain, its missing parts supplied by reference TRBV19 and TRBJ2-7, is DGGITQSPKYLFRKEGQNVTLSCEQNLNHDAMYWYRQDPGQGLRLIYYSQIVNDFQKGDIAEGYSVSREKKESFPLTVTSAQKNPTAFYLCATRRGQGSEQYFGPGTRLTVT.

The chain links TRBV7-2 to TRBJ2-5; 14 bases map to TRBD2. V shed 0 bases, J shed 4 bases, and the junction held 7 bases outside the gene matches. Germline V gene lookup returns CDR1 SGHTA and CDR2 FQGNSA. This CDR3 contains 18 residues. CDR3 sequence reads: CASSLARGLAGGRETQYF. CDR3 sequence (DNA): TGTGCCAGCAGCTTAGCGCGAGGACTAGCGGGGGGAAGAGAGACCCAGTACTTC.